The 27 T cell receptor beta chains given below trace back to one sample, sequenced in a study of cytomegalovirus exposure and HLA in healthy donors. In the PCR, 60 Vbeta and 13 Jbeta primers were used. Clones were sequenced by immunoSEQ multiplex PCR, and TCRdb holds only the in-frame ones, with some missing. The table records approximately 150,000 clones, 68% of them present only once. Sequenced: PBMCs. These receptors came from a middle-aged woman in good health and CMV-seropositive.

The chain carries TRBV7-2 and TRBJ2-3; D may be TRBD2 (5 bases). The CDR3 is 14 amino acids. Trimming shortened V by 6 bases and J by 5 bases, and 15 bases separated the two germline ends. The V gene's germline CDR1 is SGHTA and CDR2 FQGNSA. The CDR3 protein is CASSFSGIVDTQYF. CDR3 nucleotides: TGTGCCAGCAGTTTTTCGGGGATTGTAGATACGCAGTATTTT. The whole variable domain, remainder taken from reference TRBV7-2 and TRBJ2-3, is GAGVSQSPSNKVTEKGKDVELRCDPISGHTALYWYRQSLGQGLEFLIYFQGNSAPDKSGLPSDRFSAERTGGSVSTLTIQRTQQEDSAVYLCASSFSGIVDTQYFGPGTRLTVL.

The chain recombines TRBV30 with TRBJ2-1; D might be TRBD1 (8 bases). CDR1 and CDR2 from the germline V gene are GTSNPN and SVGIG (reference sequence). CDR3 length equals 15 residues. The ends were cut back, 3 bases at V and 8 bases at J, with 20 bases in the middle. Written as DNA, the CDR3 is TGTGCCTGGAGAGAGCCCGACAGGGGAGGGGATGAGCAGTTCTTC. Residues: CAWREPDRGGDEQFF.

The CDR3, as DNA: TGTGCCAGCAGCTTGGCGCTAGCGGGAGGTACCAATGAGCAGTTCTTC. This codes for CASSLALAGGTNEQFF. The V and J genes are TRBV5-4 and TRBJ2-1, with 11 bases that match TRBD2. V lost 0 bases to trimming and J lost 6 bases; unmatched junction nucleotides: 5. This CDR3 region has 16 residues. Per germline, CDR1 SGHNT and CDR2 YYREEE (reference sequence).

This clone was recorded only once. The CDR3 sequence is CASSLRDRDSYEQYF. CDR3 DNA sequence: TGTGCCAGCAGCCTCCGAGACAGGGACTCCTACGAGCAGTACTTC. The chain employs TRBV28 and TRBJ2-7; 7 bases fit TRBD1. The CDR3 length is 15 residues. V shed 6 bases, J shed 0 bases, and the junction held 8 bases outside the gene matches. CDR1 and CDR2 from the germline V gene are MDHEN and SYDVKM.

The chain is built from TRBV28 and TRBJ2-1, with 10 positions matching TRBD2. Trimming removed 6 bases from V and 8 bases from J; junction bases left unmatched: 10. CDR3 length equals 15 residues. Germline assignment: CDR1 MDHEN and CDR2 SYDVKM. The CDR3 DNA reads as TGTGCCAGCAGCCCCGGAGCGGGAGGGCTCCATGAGCAGTTCTTC. This codes for CASSPGAGGLHEQFF. Combining the CDR3 with reference TRBV28 and TRBJ2-1 gives the whole variable domain DVKVTQSSRYLVKRTGEKVFLECVQDMDHENMFWYRQDPGLGLRLIYFSYDVKMKEKGDIPEGYSVSREKKERFSLILESASTNQTSMYLCASSPGAGGLHEQFFGPGTRLTVL.

This clone was seen a few times. The rearrangement joins TRBV28 to TRBJ2-5; 14 nucleotides line up with TRBD2. Matching the DNA end better, TRBJ2-7 makes the J call doubtful. The CDR3 extends over 16 amino acids. Germline assignment: CDR1 MDHEN and CDR2 SYDVKM. This CDR3 reads CASGGLAGAVPYEQYF. Written as DNA, the CDR3 is TGTGCCAGCGGGGGACTAGCGGGAGCCGTTCCCTACGAGCAGTACTTC.

The chain employs TRBV27 and TRBJ2-2; TRBD2 matches at 10 bases. This CDR3 region has 17 residues. Trimming took 2 bases from V and 6 from J; bases not matched to a gene: 9. Per the germline V gene, CDR1 is MNHEY and CDR2 is SMNVEV (reference sequence). The CDR3 sequence: CASSLRTGTSEPGELFF. CDR3 coding DNA: TGTGCCAGCAGTTTACGTACCGGGACTAGCGAGCCCGGGGAGCTGTTTTTT.

This chain joins TRBV5-1 and TRBJ1-1; TRBD1 is a possible D gene (5 bases). This CDR3 has 16 residues. The germline gives CDR1 SGHRS, CDR2 YFSETQ. Trimming cost V 0 bases and J 4 bases, with 16 bases left between them. The CDR3 sequence: CASSLGTLMAATEAFF. The CDR3, as DNA: TGCGCCAGCAGCTTGGGGACACTAATGGCGGCCACTGAAGCTTTCTTT.

Many counts were recorded for this clone. The chain joins TRBV6-4 to TRBJ2-2; possibly TRBD1 for D (6 bases). The CDR3 extends over 13 amino acids. Trimming removed 6 bases at V and 3 bases at J, with 8 bases between. Germline-derived CDR1 and CDR2 are MRHNA and SNTAGT. CDR3: CASSHRDTGELFF. In DNA form, the CDR3 reads TGTGCCAGCAGCCACAGGGACACCGGGGAGCTGTTTTTT.

The V gene is TRBV6-5, the J gene TRBJ2-5; D is ambiguous. V was pared by 6 bases and J by 9 bases, with 14 bases between. This CDR3 region has 12 residues. Germline CDR1 is MNHEY and CDR2 is SVGAGI. The CDR3 loop reads CASRSHSYAQYF. CDR3 nucleotides: TGTGCCAGCAGAAGTCACTCCTACGCCCAGTACTTC.

This clone was counted once. The chain carries TRBV6-4 and TRBJ1-2, with D maybe TRBD1 (5 bases). The CDR3 has 13 residues. Trimming took 3 bases from V and 4 from J, leaving 9 bases between them. CDR1 and CDR2 (germline): MRHNA, SNTAGT. The CDR3, as DNA: TGTGCCAGCAGTGAATCGGGGGGCTATGGCTACACCTTC. Translated: CASSESGGYGYTF.

V gene TRBV5-6 combines with J gene TRBJ1-1; perhaps TRBD1 as D (5 bases). The germline CDR1 and CDR2 sequences are SGHDT and YYEEEE. There are 17 residues in the CDR3. Trimming took 3 bases from V and 6 from J, leaving 24 bases between them. CDR3 sequence reads: CASSSGNLGQRSAEAFF. The CDR3 nucleotides are TGTGCCAGCAGCTCAGGTAACCTTGGACAACGGAGCGCTGAAGCTTTCTTT.

J is TRBJ1-1 and V is TRBV4-2; no firm D call. V dropped 0 bases and J dropped 1 base, with 6 bases sitting between them. CDR1 and CDR2 (germline): LGHNA, YNFKEQ. This CDR3 is 14 amino acids long. This CDR3 reads CASSQEPQNTEAFF. In DNA form, the CDR3 reads TGTGCCAGCAGCCAAGAACCACAGAACACTGAAGCTTTCTTT.

The rearrangement uses TRBV6-1 and TRBJ2-5; 12 nucleotides line up with TRBD2. CDR3 size: 14 residues. The junction had 6 bases not matched to a gene; V was cut back by 8 bases and J by 5 bases. CDR1 and CDR2 from the germline V gene are MNHNS and SASEGT. CDR3 protein: CASSITSGGETQYF. The CDR3 nucleotides read TGTGCCAGCTCAATAACTAGCGGGGGGGAGACCCAGTACTTC.

This clone occurred a few times. The chain joins TRBV4-3 to TRBJ1-1, with no clear D. Germline-derived CDR1 and CDR2 are LGHNA and YSLEER. V dropped 3 bases and J dropped 10 bases, with 12 bases sitting between them. CDR3 length equals 12 residues. In DNA, the CDR3 is TGCGCCAGCAGCCAGGGTCCCAGGATAGCTTTCTTT. Protein: CASSQGPRIAFF.

In the case of this clone: No conserved phenylalanine or tryptophan is present at the end of the CDR3, so a read error is the likely explanation. The DNA is omitted, as the CDR3 cannot be located on it reliably, and the CDR3 follows TCRdb's listing. The chain couples TRBV2 to TRBJ1-4; whether TRBD1, the table's D call, matches the DNA was not checked. 12 amino acids form the CDR3, both terminal residues included. CDR1 is SNHLY and CDR2 is FYNNEI in the germline V gene. Here the CDR3 reads CASSVVRDSVTL.

V and J are TRBV7-9 and TRBJ2-3, with 10 bases matching TRBD1. There are 15 residues in the CDR3. Germline V gene data show CDR1 as SEHNR and CDR2 as FQNEAQ (reference sequence). J lost 4 bases, V lost 6 bases, and 7 bases had no gene match. CDR3 loop: CASRGDRGTADTQYF. The DNA of the CDR3 is TGTGCCAGCAGAGGGGACAGGGGTACCGCAGATACGCAGTATTTT.

CDR3 DNA sequence: TGTGCCAGCAGCGTAGATCTCGGAGATTCCGCTTTCTTT. Its translation is CASSVDLGDSAFF. The rearrangement uses TRBV9 and TRBJ1-1; D uncertain. This CDR3 is built from 13 residues. Looked up from germline, CDR1 is SGDLS and CDR2 is YYNGEE. Trimming removed 0 bases at V and 11 bases at J, with 14 bases between.

The chain recombines TRBV5-4 with TRBJ2-5; D is undetermined. Germline assignment: CDR1 SGHNT and CDR2 YYREEE (reference sequence). V was pared by 3 bases and J by 5 bases, with 11 bases between. The CDR3 contains 13 residues. The chain's CDR3 is CASSSRLSETQYF. For the CDR3, the DNA is TGTGCCAGCAGCTCCCGTTTGTCCGAGACCCAGTACTTC.

V usage is TRBV6-5 and J usage is TRBJ2-1; 13 bases agree with TRBD2. The CDR3 is 15 amino acids. Germline V gene sequence: CDR1 MNHEY, CDR2 SVGAGI. V shed 6 bases, J shed 4 bases, and the junction held 3 bases outside the gene matches. The DNA for the CDR3 is TGTGCCAGCAGACCGGGACTAGCGGGATACAATGAGCAGTTCTTC. Its protein product is CASRPGLAGYNEQFF.

J is TRBJ2-5 and V is TRBV29-1; TRBD1 is a possible D gene (7 bases). The assigned J gene may be wrong: the sequence end matches TRBJ2-7 better. The CDR3 has 12 residues. Looked up from germline, CDR1 is SQVTM and CDR2 is ANQGSEA. The CDR3 here is CSAQGGYYEQYF. The CDR3 DNA is TGCAGCGCGCAGGGGGGATACTACGAGCAGTACTTC.

This clone has just a few counts. V is TRBV21-1 and J is TRBJ1-5; whether TRBD1, the table's D call, matches the DNA was not checked. TRBV21-1 is reported as a pseudogene. The CDR3 length is 13 residues. CDR3 sequence: CASSRKGRQPQHF. The CDR3 region has the DNA TGTGCCAGCAGTCGAAAGGGGCGCCAGCCCCAGCATTTT.

A note on this clone: One end of the junction varies from germline; a read error may be responsible. Distinct nucleotide sequences in the sample also encode this CDR3. The CDR3 bases are TGTTCCAGCAGCTTGGGGGGGTACGAGCAGTACTTC. Protein product: CSSSLGGYEQYF. V and J are TRBV7-9 and TRBJ2-7; 7 bases line up with TRBD2. Germline V gene data show CDR1 as SEHNR and CDR2 as FQNEAQ (reference sequence). CDR3 length: 12 residues.

In its sample, this clone was seen a few times. The V and J genes are TRBV19 and TRBJ2-7, with D hard to call. CDR1 and CDR2 (germline): LNHDA, SQIVND (reference sequence). Deletions cut 5 bases from V and 1 base from J, with 15 bases between. This CDR3 has 15 amino acids. In DNA, the CDR3 is TGTGCCAGTAGTGAACAACCCCTGCCTTCCTACGAGCAGTACTTC. This sequence encodes CASSEQPLPSYEQYF.

The chain employs TRBV5-1 and TRBJ2-2; tentatively, D is TRBD2 (6 bases). V was pared by 1 base and J by 0 bases, with 10 bases between. Germline V gene sequence: CDR1 SGHRS, CDR2 YFSETQ. The CDR3 extends over 16 amino acids. CDR3 nucleotide sequence: TGCGCCAGCAGCTTGATCGGGGGAGCGAACACCGGGGAGCTGTTTTTT. Translating it yields CASSLIGGANTGELFF. Full variable domain (missing parts from reference TRBV5-1 and TRBJ2-2): KAGVTQTPRYLIKTRGQQVTLSCSPISGHRSVSWYQQTPGQGLQFLFEYFSETQRNKGNFPGRFSGRQFSNSRSEMNVSTLELGDSALYLCASSLIGGANTGELFFGEGSRLTVL.

CDR3 DNA: TGTGCCAGCAGCCCGGGAGGGGGCAATCAGCCCCAGCATTTT. Translating it yields CASSPGGGNQPQHF. V gene TRBV7-3 combines with J gene TRBJ1-5, with D possibly matching TRBD1 (5 bases). V was shortened by 5 bases and J by 2 bases, with 10 bases between the two germline ends. CDR1 is SGHTA and CDR2 is FQGTGA in the germline V gene. The CDR3 is 14 residues long.

This chain connects TRBV28 to TRBJ2-1; the D is unclear. CDR3 length equals 13 residues. In germline, CDR1 is MDHEN, CDR2 SYDVKM. Trimming cost V 7 bases and J 5 bases, with 12 bases left between them. In nucleotides, the CDR3 is TGTGCCAGCACCGGCAGGCCAGACAATGAGCAGTTCTTC. This translates into CASTGRPDNEQFF.